This TCR beta chain was found in a study of cytotoxic CD8 clonotypes in ibrutinib-treated CLL. Germline V CDR1 and CDR2: SGDLS, YYNGEE. The CDR3 has 15 amino acids. J was trimmed by 3 bases and V by 3 bases; bases with no gene match: 8. Data came from immunoSEQ multiplex PCR; TCRdb stores just in-frame clones and leaves some out. This table has 200,000 to 250,000 clones, 70% appearing once. The receptor's source is a human donor with chronic lymphocytic leukemia. V and J are TRBV9 and TRBJ2-7; the match to TRBD1 covers 8 bases. The sample consisted of PBMCs, taken after 24 months of ibrutinib treatment. CDR3 bases: TGTGCCAGCAGCGCAGCAGACAGGGGAGGCTACGAGCAGTACTTC. This translates into CASSAADRGGYEQYF.